A selection of T cell receptor beta chains follows, all from one sample in a study of T cells in Graves' hyperthyroidism and ophthalmopathy. One entry per CDR3 protein results from TCRdb running MiXCR on the multiplex PCR reads. The profile shows more than 550,000 distinct CDR3 sequences, 15% to 20% of them singletons. The sequenced sample consisted of blood. The source of these receptors is a woman aged 45-60 years with Graves' hyperthyroidism that later progressed to Graves' ophthalmopathy. Each CDR3 is given with its conserved first and last residue. Fields, in order: J gene, D gene, V gene, clone size, CDR3 protein, CDR3 DNA. A D gene is named only where the DNA matches it firmly. Not all rows give a size; the values are once, few, many and, for expanded clones, a class.

>TRBJ2-3|-|TRBV6-1|-
CASNIGRGTDTQYF
TGTGCCAGCAACATAGGCCGGGGCACAGATACGCAGTATTTT
>TRBJ2-1|-|TRBV9|-
CASSPRDAYNEQFF
TGTGCCAGCAGCCCCCGGGACGCGTACAATGAGCAGTTCTTC
>TRBJ1-4|TRBD1|TRBV12-3/TRBV12-4|-
CASSVHRGEKLFF
TGTGCCAGCAGTGTCCACAGGGGAGAAAAACTGTTTTTT
>TRBJ2-2|-|TRBV6-1|few
CASRGGNTGELFF
TGTGCCAGCAGGGGGGGGAACACCGGGGAGCTGTTTTTT
>TRBJ1-3|-|TRBV13|many
CASSLGRISGNTIYF
TGTGCCAGCAGCTTAGGTCGGATATCTGGAAACACCATATATTTT
>TRBJ2-2|TRBD2|TRBV7-3|-
CASSLPSGGALNTGELFF
TGTGCCAGCAGCTTGCCTAGCGGGGGGGCTTTGAACACCGGGGAGCTGTTTTTT
>TRBJ2-1|-|TRBV4-1|once
CASSQDPTYNEQFF
TGCGCCAGCAGCCAAGATCCGACCTACAATGAGCAGTTCTTC
>TRBJ1-3|-|TRBV30|-
CAWRAGGRNTIYF
TGTGCCTGGAGGGCCGGGGGGAGAAACACCATATATTTT
>TRBJ1-6|-|TRBV15|few
CATSRERDNSPLHF
TGTGCCACCAGCAGAGAACGGGATAATTCACCCCTCCACTTT
>TRBJ1-5|-|TRBV7-9|-
CASGRTNQPQHF
TGTGCCAGCGGCAGAACAAATCAGCCCCAGCATTTT
>TRBJ1-5|-|TRBV6-1|-
CASSETRGQPQHF
TGTGCCAGCAGTGAGACCAGGGGTCAGCCCCAGCATTTT
>TRBJ2-2|TRBD2|TRBV9|-
CASSWTSGGAGGELFF
TGTGCCAGCAGTTGGACTAGCGGGGGGGCAGGCGGGGAGCTGTTTTTT
>TRBJ2-7|-|TRBV5-6|many
CASSHPRTSPYEQYF
TGTGCCAGCAGTCACCCCCGGACAAGCCCCTACGAGCAGTACTTC
>TRBJ1-2|-|TRBV20-1|few
CSASPPMGSGGYTF
TGCAGTGCTAGTCCTCCAATGGGATCCGGTGGCTACACCTTC
>TRBJ2-7|-|TRBV29-1|-
CSAEDRASVSYEQYF
TGCAGCGCTGAAGATCGGGCTTCCGTCTCCTACGAGCAGTACTTC
>TRBJ2-3|-|TRBV2|-
CASFVKLGDTQYF
TGTGCCAGCTTTGTTAAGCTTGGAGATACGCAGTATTTT
>TRBJ2-2|TRBD2|TRBV3-1|few
CASISGTSGGSGTGELFF
TGTGCCAGCATCTCCGGGACTAGCGGGGGGTCGGGCACCGGGGAGCTGTTTTTT